These T cell receptor beta chains were read from a single sample in a study of blood T cell repertoires in COVID-19. The method was immunoSEQ multiplex PCR; TCRdb's version includes in-frame clones alone and lacks a portion of them. The sample lists tens of thousands of clones, 75% to 90% occurring once. The source material was peripheral blood. These receptors were taken from a man older than 75 with acute or convalescent COVID-19. Both conserved end residues are part of each CDR3.

CASSESGVPTTQYF	TRBV10-1	TRBJ2-5
CASSLQEVNTEAFF	TRBV18	TRBJ1-1
CASSQGPGVEAFF	TRBV3-1/TRBV3-2	TRBJ1-1
CASSLQGIDGEAFF	TRBV3-1/TRBV3-2	TRBJ1-1
CASSIGGVYGYTF	TRBV19	TRBJ1-2
CASSQEVEQYF	TRBV5-6	TRBJ2-7
CASSSYQNRTSKPHTIYF	TRBV5-5	TRBJ1-3
CASSTGLAGPQTSGYEQYF	TRBV7-8	TRBJ2-7
CASGPRAGTKAFF	TRBV12-5	TRBJ1-1
CASSSSGTTNTEAFF	TRBV7-6	TRBJ1-1
CASSDPGGQYGYTF	TRBV2	TRBJ1-2
CAWSAKGTEPNYGYTF	TRBV30	TRBJ1-2
CASSLVGQALTSELFF	TRBV5-1	TRBJ1-4
CASSPLQGRNTEAFF	TRBV11-1	TRBJ1-1
CTSSQCPGEQETQYF	TRBV1	TRBJ2-5
CASSSGQGGGYTF	TRBV12-3/TRBV12-4	TRBJ1-2
CASSQAGTGSYEQYF	TRBV4-1	TRBJ2-7
CASSSQLTGPSNGYTF	TRBV5-1	TRBJ1-2
CASAGGLGEKLFF	TRBV6-6	TRBJ1-4
CASTQGLAWTGELFF	TRBV19	TRBJ2-2
CASSLTGVDTGELFF	TRBV11-3	TRBJ2-2
CASSLEVSNSPLHF	TRBV11-2	TRBJ1-6
CASSIGPGQGLLNTGELFF	TRBV19	TRBJ2-2
CASSPGLRSEAFF	TRBV5-6	TRBJ1-1